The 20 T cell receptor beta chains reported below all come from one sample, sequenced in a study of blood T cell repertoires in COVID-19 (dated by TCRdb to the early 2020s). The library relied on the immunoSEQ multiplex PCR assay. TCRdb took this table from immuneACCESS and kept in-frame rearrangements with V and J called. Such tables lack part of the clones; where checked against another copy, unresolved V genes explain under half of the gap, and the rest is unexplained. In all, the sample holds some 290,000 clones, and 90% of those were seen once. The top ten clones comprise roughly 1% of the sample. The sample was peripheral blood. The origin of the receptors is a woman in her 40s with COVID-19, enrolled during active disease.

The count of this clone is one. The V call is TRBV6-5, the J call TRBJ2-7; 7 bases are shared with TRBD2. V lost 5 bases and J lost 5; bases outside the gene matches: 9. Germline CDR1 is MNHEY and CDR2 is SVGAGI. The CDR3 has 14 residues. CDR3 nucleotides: TGTGCCAGCAGTAACCCGGGGGGAGGGGACGAGCAGTACTTC. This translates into CASSNPGGGDEQYF.

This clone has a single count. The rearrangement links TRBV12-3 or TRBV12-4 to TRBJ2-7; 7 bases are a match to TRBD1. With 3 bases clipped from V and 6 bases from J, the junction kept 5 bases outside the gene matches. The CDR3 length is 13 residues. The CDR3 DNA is TGTGCCAGCAGTTTCAGAGGGGACAGCGAGCAGTACTTC. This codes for CASSFRGDSEQYF.

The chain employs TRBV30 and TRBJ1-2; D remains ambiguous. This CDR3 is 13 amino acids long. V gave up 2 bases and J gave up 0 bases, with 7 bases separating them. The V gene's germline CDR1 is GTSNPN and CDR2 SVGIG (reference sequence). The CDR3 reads CAWSFVSNYGYTF. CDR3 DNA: TGTGCCTGGAGTTTCGTCTCTAACTATGGCTACACCTTC.

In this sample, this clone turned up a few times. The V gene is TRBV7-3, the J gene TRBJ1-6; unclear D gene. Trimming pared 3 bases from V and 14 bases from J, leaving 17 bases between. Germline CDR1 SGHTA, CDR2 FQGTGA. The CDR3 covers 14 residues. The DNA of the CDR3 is TGTGCCAGCAGCTTGCAGGCGCCCGGGGAGGCCCTCCACTTT. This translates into CASSLQAPGEALHF.

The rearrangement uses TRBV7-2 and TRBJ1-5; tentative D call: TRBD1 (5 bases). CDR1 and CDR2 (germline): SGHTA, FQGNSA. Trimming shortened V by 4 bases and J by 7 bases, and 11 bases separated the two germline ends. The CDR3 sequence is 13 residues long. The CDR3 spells CASSSPGGQPQHF. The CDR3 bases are TGTGCCAGCAGCTCCCCGGGGGGGCAGCCCCAGCATTTT.

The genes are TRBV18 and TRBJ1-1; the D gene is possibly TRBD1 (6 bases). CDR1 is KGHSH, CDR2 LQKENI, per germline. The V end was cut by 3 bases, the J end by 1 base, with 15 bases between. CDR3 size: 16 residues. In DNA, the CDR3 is TGTGCCAGCTCACCCAAGCCGGGACAACAGAACACTGAAGCTTTCTTT. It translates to CASSPKPGQQNTEAFF.

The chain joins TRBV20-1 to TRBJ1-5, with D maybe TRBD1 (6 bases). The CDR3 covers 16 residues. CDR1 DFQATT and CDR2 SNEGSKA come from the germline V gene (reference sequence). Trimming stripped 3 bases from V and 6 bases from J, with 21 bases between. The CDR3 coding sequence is TGCAGTGCTAGTTCGGGGCTACAGGGTATGTCTCAGCCCCAGCATTTT. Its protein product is CSASSGLQGMSQPQHF.

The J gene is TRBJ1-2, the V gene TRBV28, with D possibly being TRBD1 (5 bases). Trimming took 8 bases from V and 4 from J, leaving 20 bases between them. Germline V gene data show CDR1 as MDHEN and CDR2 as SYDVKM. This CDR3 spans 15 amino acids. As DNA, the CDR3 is TGTGCCAGCGGACAACCCGGGTATCCTAGCTATGGCTACACCTTC. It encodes CASGQPGYPSYGYTF.

In DNA, the CDR3 is TGTGCCAGCAGCTTGCCCAGGGCCGAGCAGTACTTC. Its protein product is CASSLPRAEQYF. The gene calls are TRBV7-9 and TRBJ2-7; tentatively, D is TRBD1 (5 bases). The CDR3 has 12 residues. Trimming removed 3 bases at V and 6 bases at J, with 9 bases between. Germline V gene sequence: CDR1 SEHNR, CDR2 FQNEAQ (reference sequence).

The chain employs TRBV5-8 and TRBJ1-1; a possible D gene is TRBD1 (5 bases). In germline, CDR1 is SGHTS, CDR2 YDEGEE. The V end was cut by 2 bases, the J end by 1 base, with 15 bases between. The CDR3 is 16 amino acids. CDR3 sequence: CASSFTTVRANTEAFF. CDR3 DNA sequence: TGTGCCAGCAGCTTCACGACAGTTCGGGCGAACACTGAAGCTTTCTTT.

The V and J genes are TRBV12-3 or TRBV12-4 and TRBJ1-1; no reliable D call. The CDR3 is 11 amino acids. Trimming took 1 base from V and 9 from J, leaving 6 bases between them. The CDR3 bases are TGTGCCAGCAGTTTAGACACCAAAGCTTTCTTT. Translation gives CASSLDTKAFF.

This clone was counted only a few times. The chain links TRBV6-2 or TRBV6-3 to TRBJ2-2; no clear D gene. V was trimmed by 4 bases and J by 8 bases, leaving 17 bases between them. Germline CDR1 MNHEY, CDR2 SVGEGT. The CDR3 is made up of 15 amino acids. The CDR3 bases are TGTGCCAGCAGTTCCGCGACCCGACCTAGAGGGGAGCTGTTTTTT. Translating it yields CASSSATRPRGELFF.

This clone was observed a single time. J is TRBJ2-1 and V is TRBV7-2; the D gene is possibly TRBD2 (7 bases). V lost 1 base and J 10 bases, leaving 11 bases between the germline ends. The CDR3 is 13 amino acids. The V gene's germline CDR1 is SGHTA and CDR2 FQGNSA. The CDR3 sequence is CASSLEGGAEQFF. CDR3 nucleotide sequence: TGTGCCAGCAGCTTAGAGGGGGGGGCGGAGCAGTTCTTC.

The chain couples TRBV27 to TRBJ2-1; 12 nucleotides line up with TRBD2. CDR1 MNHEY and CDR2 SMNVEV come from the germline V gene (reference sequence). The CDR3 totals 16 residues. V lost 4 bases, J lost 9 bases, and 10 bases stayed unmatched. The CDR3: CASSSPSGGAGREQFF. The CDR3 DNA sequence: TGTGCCAGCAGTTCCCCTAGCGGGGGGGCCGGTCGTGAGCAGTTCTTC.

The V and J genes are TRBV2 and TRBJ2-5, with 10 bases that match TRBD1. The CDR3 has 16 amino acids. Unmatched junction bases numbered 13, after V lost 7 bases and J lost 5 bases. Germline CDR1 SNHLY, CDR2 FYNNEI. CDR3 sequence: CASISLGTGVGETQYF. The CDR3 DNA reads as TGTGCCAGCATTTCCCTGGGGACAGGGGTGGGTGAGACCCAGTACTTC.

This CDR3 is CASSPVQWTANEQFF. DNA of the CDR3: TGTGCCAGCAGTCCCGTCCAATGGACAGCGAATGAGCAGTTCTTC. This chain connects TRBV27 to TRBJ2-1; D may be TRBD1 (6 bases). The V gene lost 5 bases and the J gene lost 7 bases, with 18 bases spanning the gap. Germline CDR1 MNHEY, CDR2 SMNVEV (reference sequence). The CDR3 sequence is 15 residues long.

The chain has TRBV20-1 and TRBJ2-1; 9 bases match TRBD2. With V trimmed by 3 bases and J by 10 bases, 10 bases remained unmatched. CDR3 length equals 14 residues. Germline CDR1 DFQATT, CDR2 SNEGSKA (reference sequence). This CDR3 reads CSASPSGTWAEQFF. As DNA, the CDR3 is TGCAGTGCTAGTCCTAGCGGGACTTGGGCGGAGCAGTTCTTC.

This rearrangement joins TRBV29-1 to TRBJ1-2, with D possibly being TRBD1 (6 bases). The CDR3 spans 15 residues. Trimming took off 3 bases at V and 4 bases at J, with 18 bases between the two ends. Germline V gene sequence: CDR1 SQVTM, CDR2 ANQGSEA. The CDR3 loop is CSVEWTAPSIYGYTF. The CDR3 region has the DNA TGCAGCGTTGAGTGGACAGCCCCTTCTATCTATGGCTACACCTTC.

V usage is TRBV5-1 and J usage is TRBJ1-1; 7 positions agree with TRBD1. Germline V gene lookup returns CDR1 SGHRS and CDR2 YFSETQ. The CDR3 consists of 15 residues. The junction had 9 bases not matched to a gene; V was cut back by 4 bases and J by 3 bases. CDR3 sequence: CASSRQGVTDTEAFF. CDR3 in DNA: TGCGCCAGCAGCCGACAGGGAGTGACTGACACTGAAGCTTTCTTT.

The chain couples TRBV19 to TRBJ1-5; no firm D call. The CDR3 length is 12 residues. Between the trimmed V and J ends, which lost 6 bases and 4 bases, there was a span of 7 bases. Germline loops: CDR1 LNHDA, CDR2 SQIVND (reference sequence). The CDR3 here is CASRQSNQPQHF. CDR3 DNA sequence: TGTGCCAGTAGACAGAGTAATCAGCCCCAGCATTTT. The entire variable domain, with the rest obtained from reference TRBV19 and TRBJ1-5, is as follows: DGGITQSPKYLFRKEGQNVTLSCEQNLNHDAMYWYRQDPGQGLRLIYYSQIVNDFQKGDIAEGYSVSREKKESFPLTVTSAQKNPTAFYLCASRQSNQPQHFGDGTRLSIL.